Here is one T cell receptor (beta chain) with its context. The antigen is not known. As for time point: week 23, last vaccination. Every vaccine dose comprised 300 ug of mutant IDH1 20-mer peptide plus topical imiquimod. The study enrolled donors with new WHO grade 3 or 4 IDH1-mutant, ATRX-lost astrocytomas. The data derive from a study of a mutant IDH1 vaccine in newly diagnosed glioma. Overall study findings and caveats: Whatever changes occurred in top peripheral T cell clonotypes seemed unrelated to pseudoprogression.

The CDR3 contains 16 residues. From germline, CDR1 is SNHLY and CDR2 FYNNEI. V lost 5 bases and J lost 2; bases outside the gene matches: 9. Repertoires were generated with immunoSEQ multiplex PCR, while TCRdb's copy carries only in-frame clones and drops some. This sample yields 40,000 or so clones, of which about 75% are seen a single time; about 4.9% belongs to the top ten. V usage is TRBV2 and J usage is TRBJ1-3, with TRBD1 matching 7 bases. The sample was PBMCs, taken from a glioma patient whose treatment included an IDH1 peptide vaccine. The receptor comes from a man between 45 and 60 years old with glioma. The CDR3 spells CASSSREGATGNTIYF. The CDR3 bases are TGTGCCAGCAGTTCGCGGGAGGGGGCAACTGGAAACACCATATATTTT.